Shown below are 3 T cell receptor beta chains from a single sample sequenced in a study of OX40 agonist ivuxolimab in advanced cancers. Here immunoSEQ multiplex PCR was the method, and the copy in TCRdb shows in-frame clones only, minus some. The repertoire includes 70,000 or so clones, about three quarters of them detected once, and approximately 2.1% sits in the top ten. The input for sequencing was CD4+ or CD8+ T cells sorted from blood, taken in a trial of the OX40 agonist ivuxolimab. The source of these receptors is an adult with an advanced solid tumor such as melanoma, head and neck, liver or kidney cancer.

The gene calls are TRBV30 and TRBJ2-2; 7 positions match TRBD1. CDR3 length equals 14 residues. Germline CDR1 is GTSNPN and CDR2 is SVGIG (reference sequence). V lost 3 bases, J lost 1 base, and 2 bases stayed unmatched. The CDR3 nucleotides read TGTGCCTGGAGGAGGACAGGGAACACCGGGGAGCTGTTTTTT. Translation: CAWRRTGNTGELFF.

V is TRBV4-1 and J is TRBJ2-1; the D is unclear. Trimming shortened V by 4 bases and J by 2 bases, and 12 bases separated the two germline ends. The CDR3 loop spans 15 amino acids. The germline CDR1 and CDR2 sequences are MGHRA and YSYEKL. CDR3 nucleotide sequence: TGCGCCAGCAGCCTGGGCCCGGCCCCCTACAATGAGCAGTTCTTC. Translated, it gives CASSLGPAPYNEQFF.

CDR3 region: CAWSLWGHVLREETQYF. The CDR3 nucleotides read TGTGCCTGGAGTCTATGGGGGCACGTACTAAGGGAGGAGACCCAGTACTTC. This chain uses TRBV30 with TRBJ2-5; a possible D gene is TRBD1 (6 bases). Looked up from germline, CDR1 is GTSNPN and CDR2 is SVGIG (reference sequence). This CDR3 comprises 17 residues. Trimming removed 2 bases at V and 5 bases at J, with 24 bases between.